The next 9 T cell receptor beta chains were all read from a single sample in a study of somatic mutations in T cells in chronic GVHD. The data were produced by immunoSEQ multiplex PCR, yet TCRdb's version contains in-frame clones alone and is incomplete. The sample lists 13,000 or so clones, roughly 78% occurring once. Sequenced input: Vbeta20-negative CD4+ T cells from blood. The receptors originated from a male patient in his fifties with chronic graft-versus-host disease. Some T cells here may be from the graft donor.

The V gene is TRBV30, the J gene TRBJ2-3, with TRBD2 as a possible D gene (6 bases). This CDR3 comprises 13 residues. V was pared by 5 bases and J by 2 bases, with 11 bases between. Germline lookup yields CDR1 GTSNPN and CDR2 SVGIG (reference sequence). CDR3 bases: TGTGCCTGGGGACGGGAGATCACAGATACGCAGTATTTT. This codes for CAWGREITDTQYF.

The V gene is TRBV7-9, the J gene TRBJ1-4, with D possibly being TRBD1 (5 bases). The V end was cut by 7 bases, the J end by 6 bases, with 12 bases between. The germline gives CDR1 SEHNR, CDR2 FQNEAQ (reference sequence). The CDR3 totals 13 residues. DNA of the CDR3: TGTGCCAGCACCCGCGGGGGAGATGAAAAACTGTTTTTT. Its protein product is CASTRGGDEKLFF.

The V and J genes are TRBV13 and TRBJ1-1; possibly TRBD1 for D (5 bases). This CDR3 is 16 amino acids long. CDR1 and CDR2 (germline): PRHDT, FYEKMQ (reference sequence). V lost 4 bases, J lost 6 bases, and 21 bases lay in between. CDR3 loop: CASSYPDKFYRPEAFF. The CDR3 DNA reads TGTGCCAGCAGCTACCCGGACAAGTTTTATCGTCCTGAAGCTTTCTTT.

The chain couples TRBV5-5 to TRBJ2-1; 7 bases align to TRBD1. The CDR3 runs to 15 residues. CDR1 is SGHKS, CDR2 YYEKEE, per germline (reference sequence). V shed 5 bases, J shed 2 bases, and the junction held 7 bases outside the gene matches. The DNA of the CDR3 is TGTGCCAGCAGAACCGACAGGGCCACCTACAATGAGCAGTTCTTC. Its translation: CASRTDRATYNEQFF.

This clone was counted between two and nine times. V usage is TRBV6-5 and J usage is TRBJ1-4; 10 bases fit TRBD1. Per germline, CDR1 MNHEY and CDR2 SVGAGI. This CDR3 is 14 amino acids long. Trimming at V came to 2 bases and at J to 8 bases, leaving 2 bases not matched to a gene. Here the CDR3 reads CASSYRGQGEKLFF. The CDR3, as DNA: TGTGCCAGCAGTTACCGGGGACAGGGGGAAAAACTGTTTTTT.

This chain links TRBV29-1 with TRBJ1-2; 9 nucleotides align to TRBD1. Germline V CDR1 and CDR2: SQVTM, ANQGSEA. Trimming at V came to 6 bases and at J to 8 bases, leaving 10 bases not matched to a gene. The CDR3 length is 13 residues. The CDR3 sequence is CSVSDRGFRGYTF. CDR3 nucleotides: TGCAGCGTCTCGGACAGGGGCTTCCGGGGCTACACCTTC. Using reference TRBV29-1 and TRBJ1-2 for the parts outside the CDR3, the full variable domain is SAVISQKPSRDICQRGTSLTIQCQVDSQVTMMFWYRQQPGQSLTLIATANQGSEATYESGFVIDKFPISRPNLTFSTLTVSNMSPEDSSIYLCSVSDRGFRGYTFGSGTRLTVV.

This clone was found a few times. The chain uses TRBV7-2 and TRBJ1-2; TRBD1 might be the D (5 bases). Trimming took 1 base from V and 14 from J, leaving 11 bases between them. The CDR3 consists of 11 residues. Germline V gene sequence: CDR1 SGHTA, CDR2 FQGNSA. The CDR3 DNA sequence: TGTGCCAGCAGCTTAGGGGGGGGAGTTACCTTC. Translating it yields CASSLGGGVTF.

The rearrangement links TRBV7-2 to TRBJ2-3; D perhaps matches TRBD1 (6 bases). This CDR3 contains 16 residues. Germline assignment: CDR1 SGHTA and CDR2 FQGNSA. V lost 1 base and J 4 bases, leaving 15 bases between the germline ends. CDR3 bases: TGTGCCAGCAGCTTAGAGGAGCGGCCAGGGGCAGATACGCAGTATTTT. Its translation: CASSLEERPGADTQYF.

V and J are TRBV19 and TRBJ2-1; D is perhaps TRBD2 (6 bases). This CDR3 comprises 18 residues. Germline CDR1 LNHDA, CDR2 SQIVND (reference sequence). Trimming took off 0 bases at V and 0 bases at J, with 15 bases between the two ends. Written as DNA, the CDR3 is TGTGCCAGTAGTATAGATCACCTCGGACTAAGCTCCTACAATGAGCAGTTCTTC. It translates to CASSIDHLGLSSYNEQFF.